This T cell receptor (beta chain) was identified during a study of blood T cell repertoires in COVID-19. Measured with immunoSEQ multiplex PCR; TCRdb has only the in-frame clones, and not every one. The data contain 60,000 to 85,000 clones, 79% of them singletons. The CDR3 length is 13 residues. V was pared by 1 base and J by 6 bases, with 13 bases between. Germline loops: CDR1 GTSNPN, CDR2 SVGIG (reference sequence). Sequencing was done on a sample of peripheral blood. The gene calls are TRBV30 and TRBJ2-7; D remains unclear. This TCR was recovered from a woman aged 60-75 years with acute or convalescent COVID-19. The CDR3 DNA reads TGTGCCTGGAGTGGGGCTCCGTGGGCCGAGCAGTACTTC. Translating gives CAWSGAPWAEQYF.